The clone carrying this T cell receptor beta chain was found a few times. The V gene's germline CDR1 is DFQATT and CDR2 SNEGSKA (reference sequence). The V end was cut by 0 bases, the J end by 0 bases, with 5 bases between. This CDR3 has 13 amino acids. TCR beta CDR3 regions were amplified from RNA transcripts. The HTBI primer set drove a first-round RT-PCR of the TCR CDR3. TCRdb ran MiXCR on the multiplex PCR reads and lists one entry per CDR3 protein. The sample lists 300,000 to 400,000 distinct CDR3 sequences, roughly an eighth seen once, with roughly 9.2% in the top ten. This sample is part of a study of T cells in Graves' hyperthyroidism and ophthalmopathy.

The TCR comes from a young woman with Graves' hyperthyroidism. Sequencing input: blood. This sequence joins TRBV20-1 and TRBJ1-2; D call uncertain. The CDR3 reads CSARDLANYGYTF. The CDR3 DNA is TGCAGTGCTAGAGATTTAGCTAACTATGGCTACACCTTC.